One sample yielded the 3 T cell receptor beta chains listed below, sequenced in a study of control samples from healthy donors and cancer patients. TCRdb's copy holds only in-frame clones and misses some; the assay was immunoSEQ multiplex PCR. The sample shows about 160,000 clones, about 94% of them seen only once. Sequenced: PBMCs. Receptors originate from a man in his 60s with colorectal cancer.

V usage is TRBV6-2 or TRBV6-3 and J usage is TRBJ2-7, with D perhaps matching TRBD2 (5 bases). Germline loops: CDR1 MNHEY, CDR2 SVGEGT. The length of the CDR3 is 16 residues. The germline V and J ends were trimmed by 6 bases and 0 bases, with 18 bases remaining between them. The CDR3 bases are TGTGCCAGCAGCCCGCGTCTAGCCCCAATCTCCTACGAGCAGTACTTC. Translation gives CASSPRLAPISYEQYF.

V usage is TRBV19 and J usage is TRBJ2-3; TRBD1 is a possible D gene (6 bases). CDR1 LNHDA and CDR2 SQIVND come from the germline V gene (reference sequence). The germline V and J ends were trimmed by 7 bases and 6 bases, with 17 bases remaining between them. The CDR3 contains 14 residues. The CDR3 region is CASKQGYDLDTQYF. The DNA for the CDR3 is TGTGCCAGTAAACAGGGTTATGATCTGGATACGCAGTATTTT.

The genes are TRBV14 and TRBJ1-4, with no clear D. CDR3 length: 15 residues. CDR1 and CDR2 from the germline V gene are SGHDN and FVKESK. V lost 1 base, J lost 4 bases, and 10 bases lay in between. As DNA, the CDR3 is TGTGCCAGCAGCCAAGTCCGGGCAGATAATGAAAAACTGTTTTTT. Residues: CASSQVRADNEKLFF.